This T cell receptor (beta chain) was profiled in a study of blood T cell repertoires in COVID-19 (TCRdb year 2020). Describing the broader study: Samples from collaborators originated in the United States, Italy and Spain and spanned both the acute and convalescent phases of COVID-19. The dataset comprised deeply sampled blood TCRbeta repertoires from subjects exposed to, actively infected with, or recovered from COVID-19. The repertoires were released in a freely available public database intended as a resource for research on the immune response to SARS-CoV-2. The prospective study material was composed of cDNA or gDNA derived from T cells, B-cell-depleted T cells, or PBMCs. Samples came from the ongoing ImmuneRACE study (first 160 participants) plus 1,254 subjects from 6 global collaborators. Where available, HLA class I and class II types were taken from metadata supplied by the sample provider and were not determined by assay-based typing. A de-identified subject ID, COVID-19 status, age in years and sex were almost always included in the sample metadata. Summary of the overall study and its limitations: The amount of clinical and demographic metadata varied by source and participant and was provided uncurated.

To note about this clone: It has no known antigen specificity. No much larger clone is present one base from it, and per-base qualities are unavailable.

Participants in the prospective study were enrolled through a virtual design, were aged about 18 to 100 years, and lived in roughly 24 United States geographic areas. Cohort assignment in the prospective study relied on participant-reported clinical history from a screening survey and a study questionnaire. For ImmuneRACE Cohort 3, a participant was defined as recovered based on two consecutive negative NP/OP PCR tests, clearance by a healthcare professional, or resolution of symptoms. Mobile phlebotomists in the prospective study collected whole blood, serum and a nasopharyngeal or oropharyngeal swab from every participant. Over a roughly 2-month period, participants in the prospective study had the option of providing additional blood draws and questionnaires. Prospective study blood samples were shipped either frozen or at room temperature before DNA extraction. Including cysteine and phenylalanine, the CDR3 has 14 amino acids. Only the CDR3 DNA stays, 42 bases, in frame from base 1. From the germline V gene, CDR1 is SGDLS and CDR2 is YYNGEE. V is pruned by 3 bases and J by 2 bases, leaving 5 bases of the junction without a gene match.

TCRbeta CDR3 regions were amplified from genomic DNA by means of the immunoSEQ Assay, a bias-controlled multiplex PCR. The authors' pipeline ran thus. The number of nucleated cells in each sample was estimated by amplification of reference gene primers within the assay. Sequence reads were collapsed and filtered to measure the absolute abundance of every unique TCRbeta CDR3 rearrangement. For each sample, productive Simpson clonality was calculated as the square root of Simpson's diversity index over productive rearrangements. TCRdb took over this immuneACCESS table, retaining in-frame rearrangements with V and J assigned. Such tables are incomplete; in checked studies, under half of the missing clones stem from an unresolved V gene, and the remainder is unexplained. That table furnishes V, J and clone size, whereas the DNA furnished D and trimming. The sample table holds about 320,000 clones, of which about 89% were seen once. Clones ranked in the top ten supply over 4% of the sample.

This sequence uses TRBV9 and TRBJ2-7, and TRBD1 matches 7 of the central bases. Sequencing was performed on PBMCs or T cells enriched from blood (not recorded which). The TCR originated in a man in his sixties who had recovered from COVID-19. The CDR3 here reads CASSDRQGPYEQYF. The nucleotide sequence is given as TGTGCCAGCAGCGACCGACAGGGACCCTACGAGCAGTACTTC.